This is a list of T cell receptor beta chains from one sample in a study of T-cell reconstitution after alpha-beta-depleted transplantation in children. Each CDR3 protein gets one entry after TCRdb re-called the PCR reads with MiXCR. The table has hundreds of thousands of distinct CDR3 sequences, 9.9% seen once. Here the sequenced sample was PBMCs from the stem cell graft donor, taken from the stem cell graft. The receptor source for this set is a human donor who donated a stem cell graft to a child with SCID. CDR3s include the opening cysteine and the closing phenylalanine or tryptophan. The D gene is left open where the match is weak. Size is stated for part of the rows, as once, few or many counts, or as a class when the clone is expanded.

d_call	v_call	j_call	clone_size	cdr3_aa	cdr3_nt
.	TRBV6-2/TRBV6-3	TRBJ2-5	few	CASTTLGETQYF	TGTGCCAGCACCACACTAGGGGAGACCCAGTACTTC
.	TRBV15	TRBJ2-7	many	CATSRVEGHEQYF	TGTGCCACCAGCAGAGTTGAGGGTCACGAGCAGTACTTC
.	TRBV12-3/TRBV12-4	TRBJ1-4	few	CASRQNSATNEKLFF	TGTGCCAGCAGGCAGAATTCAGCAACTAATGAAAAACTGTTTTTT
TRBD1	TRBV10-2	TRBJ2-7	many	CASTDRQGGEQYF	TGCGCCAGCACCGATCGACAGGGTGGGGAGCAGTACTTC
TRBD1	TRBV20-1	TRBJ2-5	few	CSARDSKETGKTQYF	TGCAGTGCTAGAGATAGTAAAGAGACAGGGAAGACCCAGTACTTC
.	TRBV5-1	TRBJ2-3	.	CASSLSGGAFTDTQYF	TGCGCCAGCAGCTTGTCTGGGGGGGCCTTCACAGATACGCAGTATTTT
.	TRBV14	TRBJ1-6	many	CASSQGPGSNSPLHF	TGTGCCAGCAGCCAAGGGCCGGGATCTAATTCACCCCTCCACTTT
.	TRBV7-6	TRBJ1-5	.	CASSRYDGNQPQHF	TGTGCCAGCAGCCGCTACGACGGCAATCAGCCCCAGCATTTT
.	TRBV5-1	TRBJ2-2	many	CASTTQINTGELFF	TGCGCCAGCACCACCCAGATCAACACCGGGGAGCTGTTTTTT
.	TRBV5-1	TRBJ2-3	few	CASSFSRVSDTQYF	TGCGCCAGCAGCTTCTCGAGGGTCTCAGATACGCAGTATTTT
.	TRBV7-9	TRBJ2-3	many	CASSQQGSTDTQYF	TGTGCCAGCAGCCAACAGGGAAGCACAGATACGCAGTATTTT
.	TRBV19	TRBJ2-5	.	CASTSTTGFGETQYF	TGTGCCAGTACCTCAACTACAGGGTTTGGAGAGACCCAGTACTTC
TRBD1	TRBV20-1	TRBJ2-7	few	CSAREEQGAREQYF	TGCAGTGCTAGAGAGGAACAGGGGGCCCGGGAGCAGTACTTC
.	TRBV27	TRBJ2-7	many	CASSFYTGQGYEQYF	TGTGCCAGCAGTTTCTACACGGGCCAAGGGTACGAGCAGTACTTC